This TCR beta chain was found in a study of T-cell reconstitution after alpha-beta-depleted transplantation in children. This CDR3 spans 16 amino acids. Germline values: CDR1 LGHNA, CDR2 YSLEER. V lost 0 bases, J lost 0 bases, and 8 bases lay in between. This clonotype was detected many times. Its specificity is unknown. This sample's TCRbeta library carried unique molecular identifier barcodes. A single record per CDR3 protein comes from TCRdb applying MiXCR to the PCR reads. The sample has 150,000 to 200,000 distinct CDR3 sequences; approximately 6% are singletons. Notes on the study in general: Where alpha-beta T cells came from about two months after transplant was reportedly several hundred expanded graft clones. The origin of high day-60 TCRbeta diversity in some patients lay in surviving recipient T cells and thymic progenitors. T cells produced anew were the main source of T-cell counts and diversity one year after transplant.

Material: PBMCs, obtained before TCRalphabeta/CD19-depleted stem cell transplant. This sequence originates from a girl less than two years old with combined immunodeficiency, due to receive a stem cell transplant. The rearrangement uses TRBV4-3 and TRBJ2-2, with a tentative D call TRBD2 (6 bases). The CDR3 spells CASSQERGANTGELFF. For the CDR3, the DNA is TGCGCCAGCAGCCAAGAGCGGGGCGCGAACACCGGGGAGCTGTTTTTT.